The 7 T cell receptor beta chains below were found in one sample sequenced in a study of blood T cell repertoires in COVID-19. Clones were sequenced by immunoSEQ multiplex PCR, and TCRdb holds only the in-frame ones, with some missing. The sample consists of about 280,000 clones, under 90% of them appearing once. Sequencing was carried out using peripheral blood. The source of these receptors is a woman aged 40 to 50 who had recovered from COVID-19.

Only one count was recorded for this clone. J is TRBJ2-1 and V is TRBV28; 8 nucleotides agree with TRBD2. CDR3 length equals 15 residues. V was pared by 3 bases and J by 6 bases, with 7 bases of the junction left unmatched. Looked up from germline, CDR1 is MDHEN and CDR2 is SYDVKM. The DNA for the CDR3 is TGTGCCAGCAGTTTGTCGGGAGGGTACCCCAATGAGCAGTTCTTC. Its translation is CASSLSGGYPNEQFF.

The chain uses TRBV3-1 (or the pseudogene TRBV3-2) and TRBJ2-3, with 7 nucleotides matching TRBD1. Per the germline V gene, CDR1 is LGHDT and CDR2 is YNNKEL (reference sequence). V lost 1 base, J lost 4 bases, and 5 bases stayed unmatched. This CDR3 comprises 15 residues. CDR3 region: CASSQGQGFPDTQYF. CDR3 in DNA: TGTGCCAGCAGCCAAGGACAGGGCTTCCCAGATACGCAGTATTTT.

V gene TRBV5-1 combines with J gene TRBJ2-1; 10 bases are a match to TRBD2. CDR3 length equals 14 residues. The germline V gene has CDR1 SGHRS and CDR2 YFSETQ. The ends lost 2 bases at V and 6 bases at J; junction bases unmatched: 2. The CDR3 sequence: CASSLAGGINEQFF. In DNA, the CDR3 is TGCGCCAGCAGCTTAGCGGGAGGGATCAATGAGCAGTTCTTC.

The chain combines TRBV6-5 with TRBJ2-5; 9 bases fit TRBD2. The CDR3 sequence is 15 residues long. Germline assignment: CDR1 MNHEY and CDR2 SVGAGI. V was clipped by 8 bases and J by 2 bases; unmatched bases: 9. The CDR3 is CASSPGLASQETQYF. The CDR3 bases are TGTGCCAGCTCTCCGGGACTAGCTTCACAAGAGACCCAGTACTTC.

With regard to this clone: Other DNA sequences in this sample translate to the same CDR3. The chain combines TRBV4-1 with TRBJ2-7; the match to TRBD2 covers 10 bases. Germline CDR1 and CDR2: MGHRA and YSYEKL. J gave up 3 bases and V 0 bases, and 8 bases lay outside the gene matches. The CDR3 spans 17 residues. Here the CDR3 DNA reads TGCGCCAGCAGCCAAGATCTGGGAGCGGGAGGGTACTACGAGCAGTACTTC. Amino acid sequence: CASSQDLGAGGYYEQYF.

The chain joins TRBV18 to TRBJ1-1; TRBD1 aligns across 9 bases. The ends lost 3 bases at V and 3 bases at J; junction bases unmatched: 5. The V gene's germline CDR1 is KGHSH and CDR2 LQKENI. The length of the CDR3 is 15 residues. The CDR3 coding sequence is TGTGCCAGCTCACCGCTACAGGGGGCTGACACTGAAGCTTTCTTT. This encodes CASSPLQGADTEAFF. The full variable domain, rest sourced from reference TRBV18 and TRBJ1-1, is NAGVMQNPRHLVRRRGQEARLRCSPMKGHSHVYWYRQLPEEGLKFMVYLQKENIIDESGMPKERFSAEFPKEGPSILRIQQVVRGDSAAYFCASSPLQGADTEAFFGQGTRLTVV.

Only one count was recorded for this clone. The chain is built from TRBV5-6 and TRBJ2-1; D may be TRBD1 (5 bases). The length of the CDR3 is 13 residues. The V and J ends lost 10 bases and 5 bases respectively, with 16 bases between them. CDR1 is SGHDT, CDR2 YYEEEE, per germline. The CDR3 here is CAGRGWLNNEQFF. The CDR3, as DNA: TGTGCCGGTAGGGGATGGCTTAACAATGAGCAGTTCTTC.